Listed below are T cell receptor beta chains from one sample, sequenced in a study of technical replicates of blood from a handful of donors. Some clones are missing from TCRdb's copy, which holds only in-frame ones; the method was immunoSEQ multiplex PCR. The data hold around 56,000 clones, with 90% to 95% observed a single time. The sequencing input was PBMCs. The receptors shown here come from a human donor in good health. Some clones in this sample may be carry-over from other donors' samples. Both conserved end residues are part of each CDR3. D genes are given only for firm matches. Clone size is stated in some rows and not others, as once, few, many or a class when expanded.

TRBJ1-2,-,TRBV7-2,once,CASSPHRGYGYTF,TGTGCCAGCAGCCCCCACCGAGGGTATGGCTACACCTTC
TRBJ2-7,-,TRBV7-2,-,CASSLGRGAYEQYF,TGTGCCAGCAGCTTAGGGCGCGGCGCCTACGAGCAGTACTTC
TRBJ2-7,TRBD1,TRBV11-2,-,CASSLWDSSYEQYF,TGTGCCAGCAGCCTGTGGGACAGCTCCTACGAGCAGTACTTC
TRBJ1-6,-,TRBV27,once,CASSLAGFNSPLHF,TGTGCCAGCAGTTTGGCGGGGTTTAATTCACCCCTCCACTTT
TRBJ1-2,-,TRBV6-6,-,CASSRLLTGGAGYTF,TGTGCCAGCAGTAGGCTCTTGACAGGCGGTGCTGGCTACACCTTC
TRBJ1-6,-,TRBV4-1,-,CASSHPQGRNSPLHF,TGCGCCAGCAGCCATCCACAGGGAAGGAATTCACCCCTCCACTTT
TRBJ1-1,TRBD1,TRBV6-1,-,CASSGGRTGNTEAFF,TGTGCCAGCAGTGGAGGGAGGACAGGGAACACTGAAGCTTTCTTT
TRBJ2-7,-,TRBV10-3,-,CAISLERNEQYF,TGTGCCATCAGTCTTGAGCGTAACGAGCAGTACTTC
TRBJ2-1,-,TRBV7-7,once,CASSPSRYNEQFF,TGTGCCAGCAGCCCCTCTAGATACAATGAGCAGTTCTTC
TRBJ2-7,TRBD2,TRBV6-1,-,CASGGTTATPYEQYF,TGTGCCAGCGGAGGGACTACAGCAACCCCCTACGAGCAGTACTTC
TRBJ2-7,TRBD1,TRBV29-1,-,CSVEGKLDRGGEQYF,TGCAGCGTTGAGGGGAAACTTGACAGGGGGGGCGAGCAGTACTTC
TRBJ1-6,-,TRBV5-1,-,CASSSDLRGMYSPLHF,TGCGCCAGCAGCTCGGACCTCCGGGGGATGTATTCACCCCTCCACTTT
TRBJ2-7,TRBD1,TRBV27,-,CASSPSWTGGHEQYF,TGTGCCAGCAGTCCCTCGTGGACAGGGGGCCACGAGCAGTACTTC
TRBJ2-7,TRBD1,TRBV7-6,few,CASSLVSGGFHEQYF,TGTGCCAGCAGCTTAGTTTCAGGGGGCTTCCACGAGCAGTACTTC
TRBJ2-1,-,TRBV7-6,-,CASSEGWRGLEQFF,TGTGCCAGCAGCGAGGGGTGGCGGGGTTTGGAGCAGTTCTTC
TRBJ2-3,TRBD2,TRBV4-3,-,CASSQGIPTSGFTDTQYF,TGCGCCAGCAGCCAGGGCATACCGACTAGCGGATTCACAGATACGCAGTATTTT
TRBJ1-1,TRBD1,TRBV5-4,once,CASSPQGASTEAFF,TGTGCCAGCAGCCCGCAGGGGGCAAGCACTGAAGCTTTCTTT